The 25 T cell receptor beta chains given below trace back to one sample, sequenced in a study of T cells in Graves' hyperthyroidism and ophthalmopathy. Amplification of TCR beta CDR3 regions used RNA as the template. Researchers ran a first-round RT-PCR on the TCR CDR3 using the HTBI primer set. TCRdb called the multiplex PCR reads again in MiXCR, with one record for every CDR3 protein. Found here are 300,000 to 350,000 distinct CDR3 sequences, 16% of them singletons; the top ten hold around 34%. The sequencing input was blood. Receptor source: a man aged 30 to 45 with Graves' hyperthyroidism.

This clonotype was recorded a few times. J is TRBJ2-5 and V is TRBV9; D possibly corresponds to TRBD1 (5 bases). The ends were cut back, 6 bases at V and 0 bases at J, with 12 bases in the middle. CDR3 length equals 14 residues. Germline V lookup: CDR1 SGDLS, CDR2 YYNGEE. The CDR3 nucleotides read TGTGCCAGCAACAGGCAGACGTACCAAGAGACCCAGTACTTC. It translates to CASNRQTYQETQYF.

This clonotype was seen a handful of times. The chain couples TRBV19 to TRBJ1-1; D call uncertain. Germline V gene data show CDR1 as LNHDA and CDR2 as SQIVND (reference sequence). The CDR3 loop spans 15 amino acids. The V and J ends lost 5 bases and 3 bases respectively, with 16 bases between them. In DNA, the CDR3 is TGTGCCAGTAGTCCATACCCGAGGAAGGACACTGAAGCTTTCTTT. Protein sequence: CASSPYPRKDTEAFF.

The V call is TRBV19, the J call TRBJ2-4, with D unresolved. CDR3 length equals 13 residues. V was shortened by 5 bases and J by 6 bases, with 11 bases between the two germline ends. CDR1 is LNHDA and CDR2 is SQIVND in the germline V gene (reference sequence). The chain's CDR3 is CASSGKGVNIQYF. As DNA, the CDR3 is TGTGCCAGTAGTGGAAAGGGCGTAAACATTCAGTACTTC.

Many counts were recorded for this clonotype. J is TRBJ2-7 and V is TRBV7-2; 9 positions match TRBD2. Germline V lookup: CDR1 SGHTA, CDR2 FQGNSA. The CDR3 sequence is 15 residues long. J gave up 4 bases and V 5 bases, and 9 bases lay outside the gene matches. Here the CDR3 DNA reads TGTGCCAGCAGCCCGCCGGGTAGCGGGAGTTACGAGCAGTACTTC. Translated: CASSPPGSGSYEQYF.

This clonotype was counted many times. The genes are TRBV11-3 and TRBJ2-7; D uncertain. The CDR3 totals 15 residues. Trimming stripped 0 bases from V and 1 base from J, with 10 bases between. CDR1 and CDR2 from the germline V gene are SGHNT and YENEEA. DNA for the CDR3: TGTGCCAGCAGCTTAGAGACGGTGACATCCTACGAGCAGTACTTC. This codes for CASSLETVTSYEQYF.

This clonotype was detected many times. In nucleotides, the CDR3 is TGCAGTGCTAGAGAATTGGGGAAGCCCCAGCATTTT. Translation: CSARELGKPQHF. The rearrangement links TRBV20-1 to TRBJ1-5; no clear D. This CDR3 spans 12 amino acids. CDR1 is DFQATT, CDR2 SNEGSKA, per germline (reference sequence). Trimming took off 0 bases at V and 8 bases at J, with 8 bases between the two ends.

This clonotype was counted only a few times. V usage is TRBV14 and J usage is TRBJ2-7; 12 bases map to TRBD2. The CDR3 contains 16 residues. V trimming: 4 bases; J trimming: 1 base; junction bases outside the gene matches: 5. Germline CDR1 is SGHDN and CDR2 is FVKESK. The CDR3: CASSLLAGGPSYEQYF. The DNA for the CDR3 is TGTGCCAGCAGCCTTCTAGCGGGAGGGCCTTCCTACGAGCAGTACTTC.

This clonotype was seen a few times. The V call is TRBV29-1, the J call TRBJ2-2; D not resolved. The CDR3 loop spans 14 amino acids. The germline V gene encodes CDR1 SQVTM and CDR2 ANQGSEA. Trimming removed 5 bases from V and 0 bases from J, with 10 bases in between. The CDR3 is CSVLSTANTGELFF. The CDR3 DNA sequence: TGCAGCGTTCTTTCGACCGCGAACACCGGGGAGCTGTTTTTT.

This clonotype was seen many times. The chain recombines TRBV7-8 with TRBJ2-7; D ambiguous. Germline assignment: CDR1 SGHVS and CDR2 FQNEAQ. The CDR3 contains 14 residues. V gave up 2 bases and J gave up 2 bases, with 10 bases separating them. The CDR3 DNA sequence: TGTGCCAGCAGCTTACTGGCGGATCCCTACGAGCAGTACTTC. This codes for CASSLLADPYEQYF.

This clonotype has just a few counts. The rearrangement uses TRBV7-2 and TRBJ1-5; D is undetermined. There are 14 residues in the CDR3. CDR1 and CDR2 from the germline V gene are SGHTA and FQGNSA. Trimming shortened V by 5 bases and J by 0 bases, and 8 bases separated the two germline ends. The CDR3 region is CASSAGTSNQPQHF. The CDR3 nucleotides are TGTGCCAGCAGCGCCGGAACTAGCAATCAGCCCCAGCATTTT.

This clonotype was seen a few times. The chain carries TRBV7-9 and TRBJ1-1; 8 nucleotides agree with TRBD1. Germline V lookup: CDR1 SEHNR, CDR2 FQNEAQ (reference sequence). J gave up 0 bases and V 11 bases, and 5 bases lay outside the gene matches. The CDR3 length is 13 residues. The DNA for the CDR3 is TGTGCCGGACAGGGACTATTGAACACTGAAGCTTTCTTT. Protein product: CAGQGLLNTEAFF.

This clonotype was picked up a small number of times. The chain is built from TRBV7-9 and TRBJ2-3, with D hard to call. The V gene lost 5 bases and the J gene lost 4 bases, with 13 bases spanning the gap. CDR3 size: 14 residues. Germline assignment: CDR1 SEHNR and CDR2 FQNEAQ (reference sequence). Here the CDR3 reads CASSPGLLADTQYF. The DNA of the CDR3 is TGTGCCAGCAGCCCAGGTTTATTGGCAGATACGCAGTATTTT.

This clonotype was found a few times. The chain has TRBV28 and TRBJ2-4; D is uncertain. CDR3 size: 11 residues. CDR1 MDHEN and CDR2 SYDVKM come from the germline V gene. Trimming took 4 bases from V and 10 from J, leaving 8 bases between them. The CDR3 DNA follows: TGTGCCAGCAGTTCCGACATTATTCAGTACTTC. It translates to CASSSDIIQYF.

This sequence joins TRBV30 and TRBJ1-3; D might be TRBD1 (5 bases). V was pared by 3 bases and J by 0 bases, with 12 bases between. Germline-derived CDR1 and CDR2 are GTSNPN and SVGIG (reference sequence). CDR3 length: 15 residues. The CDR3 DNA follows: TGTGCCTGGAGCGGGGACTTTAACTCTGGAAACACCATATATTTT. This translates into CAWSGDFNSGNTIYF.

The chain combines TRBV9 with TRBJ2-2, with D perhaps matching TRBD2 (6 bases). V lost 5 bases and J lost 4, with 12 bases in between. This CDR3 contains 14 residues. Germline V lookup: CDR1 SGDLS, CDR2 YYNGEE. The CDR3 DNA is TGTGCCAGCAGTCGGGCTAGCGCCACCGGGGAGCTGTTTTTT. This translates into CASSRASATGELFF.

This clonotype was observed many times. The CDR3 coding sequence is TGTGCCAGCTCACCATCGGCAGGGAGAGGGGATGAAAAACTGTTTTTT. This sequence encodes CASSPSAGRGDEKLFF. The V gene is TRBV18, the J gene TRBJ1-4, with D possibly TRBD1 on 5 matching bases. CDR1 is KGHSH and CDR2 is LQKENI in the germline V gene. This CDR3 is built from 16 residues. V was cut by 2 bases and J by 6 bases, with 16 bases left in between.

This clonotype was recorded a few times. The chain has TRBV20-1 and TRBJ2-5; weak D call: TRBD2 (6 bases). Trimming cost V 2 bases and J 4 bases, with 8 bases left between them. The germline V gene has CDR1 DFQATT and CDR2 SNEGSKA (reference sequence). CDR3 length: 12 amino acids. CDR3 sequence (DNA): TGCAGTGCTAGAAACGGGGGAGAGACCCAGTACTTC. Translating it yields CSARNGGETQYF.

Ten or more counts support this clonotype. The V gene is TRBV5-1, the J gene TRBJ2-7, with 9 bases matching TRBD1. Trimming took 8 bases from V and 0 from J; bases not matched to a gene: 9. The CDR3 has 15 amino acids. Germline V gene data show CDR1 as SGHRS and CDR2 as YFSETQ. The CDR3 loop reads CASRQGDDFSYEQYF. CDR3 bases: TGCGCCAGTCGACAGGGGGACGACTTCTCCTACGAGCAGTACTTC.

The rearrangement uses TRBV18 and TRBJ1-1, with 7 bases lining up with TRBD1. Germline-derived CDR1 and CDR2 are KGHSH and LQKENI. J lost 1 base, V lost 8 bases, and 10 bases had no gene match. CDR3 length: 15 residues. CDR3 residues: CASRKQGRENTEAFF. Here the CDR3 DNA reads TGTGCCAGCAGAAAACAGGGGCGGGAGAACACTGAAGCTTTCTTT.

This clonotype was counted a few times. V usage is TRBV12-3 or TRBV12-4 and J usage is TRBJ2-5; perhaps TRBD2 as D (6 bases). This CDR3 has 13 residues. V was trimmed by 7 bases and J by 5 bases, leaving 14 bases between them. DNA for the CDR3: TGTGCCAGCACGTGGAGGGCTGGGGAGACCCAGTACTTC. It codes for CASTWRAGETQYF.

This clonotype came up a few times. The V gene is TRBV19, the J gene TRBJ2-3, with 9 positions matching TRBD2. The CDR3 sequence is 15 residues long. CDR1 and CDR2 from the germline V gene are LNHDA and SQIVND (reference sequence). Unmatched junction bases numbered 4, after V lost 6 bases and J lost 0 bases. The CDR3 reads CASRPSGASTDTQYF. Written as DNA, the CDR3 is TGTGCCAGTAGACCTAGCGGGGCTAGCACAGATACGCAGTATTTT.

This clonotype came up a few times. This rearrangement joins TRBV29-1 to TRBJ2-2; 8 nucleotides align to TRBD1. Germline loops: CDR1 SQVTM, CDR2 ANQGSEA. CDR3 length: 14 residues. The V segment lost 6 bases and the J segment 1 base; nucleotides outside the gene matches: 4. The CDR3 DNA is TGCAGCGTCAGGGGGCAGTTGAACACCGGGGAGCTGTTTTTT. Its translation is CSVRGQLNTGELFF.

There are many counts of this clonotype. In nucleotides, the CDR3 is TGCAGTGCTAGAGCGGGGATGCCGGTATCACAGTTCTTC. Translating gives CSARAGMPVSQFF. The genes are TRBV20-1 and TRBJ2-1, with a tentative D call TRBD2 (5 bases). V gave up 1 base and J gave up 13 bases, with 17 bases separating them. The CDR3 totals 13 residues. Germline V lookup: CDR1 DFQATT, CDR2 SNEGSKA (reference sequence).

This clonotype has a count of ten or more. The chain uses TRBV6-1 and TRBJ1-1, with no clear D. Looked up from germline, CDR1 is MNHNS and CDR2 is SASEGT. V shed 5 bases and J shed 2 bases, with 15 bases lying between them. The CDR3 is made up of 15 amino acids. The CDR3 loop is CASSYARTGNTEAFF. The DNA of the CDR3 is TGTGCCAGCAGTTACGCTAGGACTGGCAACACTGAAGCTTTCTTT.

In its sample, this clonotype was seen a few times. The V call is TRBV20-1, the J call TRBJ2-1, with 11 bases fitting TRBD2. The germline gives CDR1 DFQATT, CDR2 SNEGSKA (reference sequence). V trimming: 5 bases; J trimming: 1 base; junction bases outside the gene matches: 7. The CDR3 loop spans 16 amino acids. The CDR3 is CSARRLAGLSYNEQFF. CDR3 in DNA: TGCAGTGCTCGGAGACTAGCGGGGCTTTCCTACAATGAGCAGTTCTTC.